This T cell receptor (beta chain) was identified in a study of T cells in Graves' hyperthyroidism and ophthalmopathy (dated by TCRdb to about 2019). Study-wide context: Peripheral blood was collected at initial diagnosis, before any treatment. TCR V-J signatures able to tell the groups apart were searched for in a discovery cohort of 95 to 100 patients, of whom 43 had Graves' ophthalmopathy and more than 55 had stable Graves' hyperthyroidism. After blood sampling, hyperthyroidism patients were treated with methimazole at a starting dose of 30 mg daily, and ophthalmopathy patients were treated with high-dose intravenous methylprednisolone. Prospective prediction of ophthalmopathy was tested in an independent validation cohort consisting of some 18 hyperthyroidism patients and around 16 patients who later progressed to ophthalmopathy. The roughly 100 discovery patients were divided at random into training and test sets in a 7:3 ratio. Thyroid tissue and blood T-cell repertoires from six Graves' hyperthyroidism patients were also compared in the study. The paper describes TCR Vbeta CDR3 sequencing of 135 peripheral blood samples, made up of 43 ophthalmopathy patients, around 78 hyperthyroidism patients and about 17 progressor patients.

The CDR3 runs 12 amino acids, cysteine and phenylalanine included. The only DNA kept is the CDR3, 36 bases in frame from the first base. V is shortened by 6 bases, J by 3 bases, and the region joining them spans 6 bases. Taken from the germline V gene, the CDR1 and CDR2 loops are SNHLY and FYNNEI. This clonotype was counted ten times or more. Its antigen is currently not known. Base quality data are lacking; no much larger clone is found one base away. What the work shows at the level of the full study, not this receptor alone: Blood samples also contained most of the expanded thyroid clonotypes (frequency above 0.001), which suggests that blood repertoires may reflect thyroid immune responses. In validation, the model predicted progression to ophthalmopathy a median of roughly 6.1 months before onset, with about 70% sensitivity and roughly 73% specificity. No statistical method was used to set the sample size in advance, and investigators knew the group allocation. In cross-validation, a model built on a 13 V-J signature told ophthalmopathy apart from stable hyperthyroidism with just under 90% sensitivity and around 83% specificity, and in testing the same model reached 80%/75%.

Moderately to severely active disease, a Clinical Activity Score of at least 3, a NOSPECS grade of at least 4, and a duration under 3 months were present in ophthalmopathy patients. Patients with uncontrolled infections, other autoimmune diseases, pregnancy or lactation were excluded. Diagnoses were based on clinical symptoms, serum thyroxine and TRAb, thyroid ultrasound and orbital computed tomography. PBMCs were isolated from 10 ml of fresh peripheral blood by Ficoll-Paque density gradient centrifugation. Total RNA was extracted with Trizol reagent, and quality was checked on an Agilent 2100 Bioanalyzer. TCR beta CDR3 regions were amplified from RNA transcripts. For the first round of RT-PCR on the TCR CDR3, the HTBI primer set was used together with the Qiagen OneStep RT-PCR kit. A second multiplex PCR round built the libraries, followed by size selection and purification. Paired-end sequencing of the libraries was performed with 100 bp reads on an Illumina HiSeq2000. The original methods were these. SOAPnuke was used to process the raw data, with reads discarded if the reads contained adapters or uncalled bases, had a mean Phred below 15, or lacked an exact constant-primer or identifier match. COPE v1.2.5 was used to merge high-quality paired reads, and clonotypes were defined as unique nucleotide sequences. Clonotypes were aligned to IMGT TRBV, TRBD and TRBJ reference segments using MiTCR v1.1. The analysis was restricted to V-J combinations with a frequency above 0.0001, which together covered 99.2% of the repertoires. A TCS score was defined as the ratio of F50 (clonal expansion) to E x V (chaos), with BLOSUM62-based TCRdist applied between CDR3 peptides within each V-J. Welch's t-statistics and random forest reduced fewer than 600 V-J features to about 12, which were used in a naive Bayes classifier (R e1071). TCRdb handled the public reads itself, with Q25 trimming in fastp and clone calling in MiXCR, and kept productive beta chains. Rows with a matching CDR3 protein are joined into one entry that keeps the most common DNA and genes. V and J calls and clone size were set by TCRdb, not the authors. The sample yields around 530,000 distinct CDR3 sequences; 15% to 20% were counted once. The ten largest make up approximately 15% of the sample.

The sequence links TRBV2 to TRBJ2-1; the best D guess is TRBD2, with 5 bases matching. The specimen sequenced was blood. The origin of this receptor is a woman between 18 and 29 years old with Graves' ophthalmopathy. For the CDR3, the sequence is CASRGVYNEQFF. The DNA sequence is TGTGCCAGCAGGGGAGTCTACAATGAGCAGTTCTTC.